These 22 T cell receptor beta chains originate from one sample sequenced in a study of cytomegalovirus exposure and HLA in healthy donors. The study ran its PCR with 60 Vbeta and 13 Jbeta primers. Repertoires were generated with immunoSEQ multiplex PCR, while TCRdb's copy carries only in-frame clones and drops some. The table records about 64,000 clones, approximately 70% of them present only once. Input material: PBMCs. The receptors were sampled from a male donor in good health and CMV-seropositive.

The rearrangement uses TRBV7-9 and TRBJ2-7; TRBD1 agrees at 8 bases. Per germline, CDR1 SEHNR and CDR2 FQNEAQ (reference sequence). Trimming took 0 bases from V and 2 from J; bases not matched to a gene: 6. The CDR3 consists of 16 residues. This CDR3 reads CASSLAEDRVPYEQYF. The CDR3 DNA follows: TGTGCCAGCAGCTTAGCAGAGGACAGGGTCCCCTACGAGCAGTACTTC.

The chain joins TRBV6-6 to TRBJ1-6, with 8 bases fitting TRBD1. There are 15 residues in the CDR3. CDR1 and CDR2 (germline): MNHNY, SVGAGI (reference sequence). V lost 0 bases, J lost 5 bases, and 0 bases stayed unmatched. In DNA form, the CDR3 reads TGTGCCAGCAGTTACTCGGGACAGGATAATTCACCCCTCCACTTT. Encoded protein: CASSYSGQDNSPLHF.

This chain connects TRBV7-9 to TRBJ2-7; D unclear. CDR3 length equals 15 residues. V lost 2 bases and J 0 bases, leaving 11 bases between the germline ends. CDR1 SEHNR and CDR2 FQNEAQ come from the germline V gene (reference sequence). CDR3 bases: TGTGCCAGCAGCTTAACCAGTCTCAGCTCCTACGAGCAGTACTTC. Its translation is CASSLTSLSSYEQYF.

The rearrangement joins TRBV19 to TRBJ2-2; TRBD2 agrees at 11 bases. CDR1 LNHDA and CDR2 SQIVND come from the germline V gene (reference sequence). The CDR3 covers 16 residues. The V segment lost 6 bases and the J segment 5 bases; nucleotides outside the gene matches: 8. The CDR3 reads CASRMTSGTGTGELFF. Written as DNA, the CDR3 is TGTGCCAGTAGGATGACTAGCGGGACAGGAACCGGGGAGCTGTTTTTT.

This chain joins TRBV19 and TRBJ2-2; a possible D gene is TRBD1 (6 bases). Deletions cut 6 bases from V and 7 bases from J, with 12 bases between. CDR1 is LNHDA, CDR2 SQIVND, per germline (reference sequence). The CDR3 covers 13 residues. CDR3 nucleotide sequence: TGTGCCAGTAGCCCTATAGGGGGCGGGGAGCTGTTTTTT. This codes for CASSPIGGGELFF.

This clone is a singleton in its sample. The chain combines TRBV10-2 with TRBJ2-1, with 11 bases lining up with TRBD1. The CDR3 extends over 17 amino acids. CDR1 and CDR2 (germline): WSHSY, SAAADI. V trimming: 5 bases; J trimming: 7 bases; junction bases outside the gene matches: 13. The CDR3 loop reads CASSSYRTGGAGNEQFF. The CDR3 coding sequence is TGCGCCAGCAGTTCGTATCGGACAGGGGGCGCTGGGAATGAGCAGTTCTTC.

The rearrangement links TRBV7-6 to TRBJ1-1, with no clear D. Trimming removed 3 bases at V and 0 bases at J, with 11 bases between. This CDR3 contains 15 residues. Germline values: CDR1 SGHVS, CDR2 FNYEAQ. In DNA form, the CDR3 reads TGTGCCAGCAGCTTGACTCCCAGCATGAACACTGAAGCTTTCTTT. As protein: CASSLTPSMNTEAFF.

This clone has more than one count but fewer than ten. This chain uses TRBV7-2 with TRBJ2-7, with D tentatively TRBD2 (6 bases). V lost 6 bases and J lost 2, with 14 bases in between. CDR1 is SGHTA, CDR2 FQGNSA, per germline. The CDR3 length is 14 residues. The CDR3 nucleotides read TGTGCCAGCAGGGATGTAGCGGCCACCTACGAGCAGTACTTC. This sequence encodes CASRDVAATYEQYF.

This chain joins TRBV11-3 and TRBJ2-7, with 7 bases fitting TRBD1. CDR3 size: 15 residues. J gave up 2 bases and V 0 bases, and 4 bases lay outside the gene matches. Germline CDR1 SGHNT, CDR2 YENEEA. In DNA, the CDR3 is TGTGCCAGCAGCTTAGAGACAGGGCCCCCCTACGAGCAGTACTTC. This sequence encodes CASSLETGPPYEQYF.

This clone was picked up a small number of times. The rearrangement links TRBV5-6 to TRBJ2-7; TRBD1 matches at 7 bases. Germline V lookup: CDR1 SGHDT, CDR2 YYEEEE. The CDR3 runs 16 residues. V gave up 3 bases and J gave up 0 bases; unmatched junction bases: 9. The CDR3 coding sequence is TGTGCCAGCAGCTCACCCCGGGACAGCTTCTCCTACGAGCAGTACTTC. As protein: CASSSPRDSFSYEQYF.

J is TRBJ2-1 and V is TRBV9; TRBD2 aligns across 9 bases. The length of the CDR3 is 17 residues. The junction had 6 bases not matched to a gene; V was cut back by 0 bases and J by 2 bases. The V gene's germline CDR1 is SGDLS and CDR2 YYNGEE. CDR3 sequence (DNA): TGTGCCAGCAGCGTAGCATGGCGGGAGGGCACCTACAATGAGCAGTTCTTC. Residues: CASSVAWREGTYNEQFF.

The genes are TRBV5-6 and TRBJ2-7, with D uncertain. The germline V and J ends were trimmed by 2 bases and 7 bases, with 13 bases remaining between them. Per the germline V gene, CDR1 is SGHDT and CDR2 is YYEEEE. This CDR3 spans 13 amino acids. CDR3 loop: CASSFPYPFEQYF. The CDR3 DNA reads as TGTGCCAGCAGCTTTCCGTATCCCTTTGAGCAGTACTTC.

The chain has TRBV7-8 and TRBJ2-1, with D maybe TRBD1 (5 bases). The CDR3 spans 15 residues. Trimming removed 2 bases at V and 0 bases at J, with 8 bases between. Germline loops: CDR1 SGHVS, CDR2 FQNEAQ. This chain's CDR3 is CASSLMGLSYNEQFF. CDR3 bases: TGTGCCAGCAGCTTAATGGGGCTCTCCTACAATGAGCAGTTCTTC.

The chain employs TRBV6-1 and TRBJ2-5, with D possibly being TRBD2 (5 bases). The germline V and J ends were trimmed by 7 bases and 3 bases, with 18 bases remaining between them. The CDR3 has 15 residues. In germline, CDR1 is MNHNS, CDR2 SASEGT. The CDR3 region has the DNA TGTGCCAGCATCCGCCGCCCGCCCGGGGAAGAGACCCAGTACTTC. This codes for CASIRRPPGEETQYF.

This clone has a single count. The V and J genes are TRBV5-4 and TRBJ2-7, with D perhaps TRBD1 (6 bases). The germline V gene encodes CDR1 SGHNT and CDR2 YYREEE (reference sequence). V was clipped by 4 bases and J by 0 bases, with 14 bases between them. The CDR3 is 15 amino acids. The CDR3 DNA is TGTGCCAGCAGCCTTGGGCAACAGGGCTCCTACGAGCAGTACTTC. Protein sequence: CASSLGQQGSYEQYF.

This clone was counted a single time. The V gene is TRBV30, the J gene TRBJ2-6, with 7 bases fitting TRBD2. The ends lost 5 bases at V and 0 bases at J; junction bases unmatched: 16. Germline lookup yields CDR1 GTSNPN and CDR2 SVGIG (reference sequence). The CDR3 is 19 amino acids. The CDR3 DNA follows: TGTGCCTGGGGCCGGGGGGTCCTCCTCTTTAGCTCTGGGGCCAACGTCCTGACTTTC. Protein product: CAWGRGVLLFSSGANVLTF.

The chain carries TRBV7-2 and TRBJ2-7; TRBD2 agrees at 9 bases. Germline CDR1 SGHTA, CDR2 FQGNSA. This CDR3 region has 17 residues. The V segment lost 5 bases and the J segment 3 bases; nucleotides outside the gene matches: 14. This chain's CDR3 is CASSPNPMTSGYYEQYF. The CDR3 nucleotides read TGTGCCAGCAGCCCCAACCCAATGACTAGCGGATACTACGAGCAGTACTTC.

The V and J genes are TRBV18 and TRBJ2-1, with TRBD2 identical over 11 bases. The CDR3 runs to 15 residues. The V gene end was trimmed by 2 bases and the J gene end by 4 bases; junction bases not matched to a gene: 1. Germline V gene lookup returns CDR1 KGHSH and CDR2 LQKENI. The CDR3 nucleotides are TGTGCCAGCTCACCAACTAGCGGGGGATACAATGAGCAGTTCTTC. Amino acids: CASSPTSGGYNEQFF.

The chain uses TRBV30 and TRBJ1-1, with D possibly matching TRBD1 (5 bases). The CDR3 sequence is 14 residues long. Trimming removed 7 bases from V and 5 bases from J, with 20 bases in between. The germline CDR1 and CDR2 sequences are GTSNPN and SVGIG (reference sequence). In DNA, the CDR3 is TGTGCCTTTGGAATTAGGGGCTGGGATACTGAAGCTTTCTTT. This codes for CAFGIRGWDTEAFF.

The genes are TRBV7-2 and TRBJ1-1; D not resolved. CDR1 is SGHTA, CDR2 FQGNSA, per germline. This CDR3 spans 13 amino acids. Between the trimmed V and J ends, which lost 3 bases and 5 bases, there was a span of 10 bases. The chain's CDR3 is CASSFVGETEAFF. The CDR3 nucleotides read TGTGCCAGCAGCTTTGTCGGGGAAACTGAAGCTTTCTTT.

The chain recombines TRBV5-7 with TRBJ2-7; TRBD1 is a possible D gene (5 bases). Being an ORF, TRBV5-7 has a function that is uncertain. The CDR3 loop spans 15 amino acids. Trimming took 1 base from V and 4 from J, leaving 15 bases between them. Here the CDR3 reads CASSLRSKGPYEQYF. CDR3 nucleotide sequence: TGTGCCAGCAGCTTGAGATCGAAGGGGCCGTACGAGCAGTACTTC.

V is TRBV19 and J is TRBJ2-7; tentative D call: TRBD2 (5 bases). The CDR3 runs to 12 residues. V dropped 7 bases and J dropped 6 bases, with 13 bases sitting between them. Germline lookup yields CDR1 LNHDA and CDR2 SQIVND (reference sequence). The chain's CDR3 is CASNDRGPEQYF. CDR3 DNA sequence: TGTGCCAGTAATGACCGGGGTCCCGAGCAGTACTTC. Complete variable domain (other parts from reference TRBV19 and TRBJ2-7): DGGITQSPKYLFRKEGQNVTLSCEQNLNHDAMYWYRQDPGQGLRLIYYSQIVNDFQKGDIAEGYSVSREKKESFPLTVTSAQKNPTAFYLCASNDRGPEQYFGPGTRLTVT.